Listed below are T cell receptor beta chains from one sample, sequenced in a study of blood T cell repertoires in COVID-19. TCRdb's table, derived via immunoSEQ multiplex PCR, lists solely in-frame clones and lacks some. Here the sample spans 85,000 to 110,000 clones, approximately 88% being singletons. The source material was peripheral blood. All receptors come from an older woman with acute or convalescent COVID-19. Each CDR3 is given with its conserved first and last residue. D genes are given only for firm matches.

v_call	d_call	j_call	cdr3_aa	cdr3_nt
TRBV6-5	TRBD1	TRBJ1-3	CASSRQGAGNTIYF	TGTGCCAGCAGTCGTCAGGGGGCTGGAAACACCATATATTTT
TRBV11-2	TRBD1	TRBJ1-4	CASSYSGGEGEKLFF	TGTGCCAGCTCCTACTCAGGGGGTGAGGGTGAAAAACTGTTTTTT
TRBV28	NA	TRBJ1-6	CASSLFESPLHF	TGTGCCAGCAGTTTGTTCGAGTCACCCCTCCACTTT
TRBV6-5	NA	TRBJ1-3	CASSLDISGNTIYF	TGTGCCAGCAGTTTAGACATCTCTGGAAACACCATATATTTT
TRBV11-3	NA	TRBJ1-2	CASSFGADHSNYGYTF	TGTGCCAGCTCCTTTGGGGCAGACCACTCTAACTATGGCTACACCTTC
TRBV10-3	TRBD1	TRBJ2-1	CAIGRTGGHNEQFF	TGTGCCATCGGCAGGACAGGGGGGCACAATGAGCAGTTCTTC
TRBV5-4	NA	TRBJ1-1	CASSREGIEAFF	TGTGCCAGCAGCCGGGAAGGGATTGAAGCTTTCTTT
TRBV5-6	NA	TRBJ1-3	CASRRESGNTIYF	TGTGCCAGCAGACGGGAGTCTGGAAACACCATATATTTT
TRBV28	NA	TRBJ2-1	CASRPPGSHSYNEQFF	TGTGCCAGCAGGCCCCCGGGGTCCCACTCCTACAATGAGCAGTTCTTC
TRBV3-1/TRBV3-2	NA	TRBJ1-2	CASSPGQPDGYTF	TGTGCCAGCAGTCCCGGACAGCCAGATGGCTACACCTTC
TRBV5-1	TRBD2	TRBJ2-2	CASSLEASGSLGGELFF	TGCGCCAGCAGCTTGGAGGCTAGCGGGAGCCTTGGCGGGGAGCTGTTTTTT
TRBV12-5	TRBD1	TRBJ1-5	CASGLTRQGVGNQPQHF	TGTGCTAGTGGTTTGACCCGACAGGGGGTAGGCAATCAGCCCCAGCATTTT
TRBV5-1	TRBD2	TRBJ2-1	CASSLVGTSGGTNEQFF	TGCGCCAGCAGCTTGGTAGGGACTAGCGGGGGAACGAATGAGCAGTTCTTC
TRBV7-3	NA	TRBJ2-7	CASSLNLGGRYEQYF	TGTGCCAGCAGCTTAAACCTCGGGGGAAGATACGAGCAGTACTTC
TRBV3-1/TRBV3-2	NA	TRBJ1-1	CASSLLEGGAFF	TGTGCCAGCAGCCTTTTGGAGGGAGGAGCTTTCTTT